This T cell receptor (beta chain) was retrieved from a study of CD8+CD57+ T cells in acquired aplastic anemia. Background on the study: The mean DNA yield obtained from sorted CD4+ and CD8+ cells came to 3 to 3.5 ug. On average, healthy donors gave 8.5 million to 14 million reads for CD4+ cells.

Study conclusions and caveats: It was found that almost 30 CD8+ CDR3 sequences were shared between patients and controls. Patient and control CD8+ Simpson's diversity was not significantly different.

Profiling that covered TCR beta VDJ and CDR3 relied on genomic DNA as its template. TCRdb fed the reads into MiXCR, producing one record per CDR3 protein. The top ten clones hold more than 0.95% of a sample with 200,000 to 250,000 distinct CDR3 sequences, 30% to 40% of them seen once. This clonotype appeared many times. The antigen is not known. This CDR3 has 19 amino acids. The germline gives CDR1 KGHDR, CDR2 SFDVKD. V dropped 3 bases and J dropped 1 base, with 20 bases sitting between them. The J gene is TRBJ2-2, the V gene TRBV24-1, with D possibly being TRBD2 (5 bases). Source material: sorted CD4+, CD8+, or CD8+CD57+ T cells (not recorded which) from PBMCs. This sequence originates from a human donor in good health, serving as a control. The CDR3 sequence is CATSDPKALSGWNTGELFF. DNA of the CDR3: TGTGCCACCAGTGATCCCAAAGCTTTGTCGGGGTGGAACACCGGGGAGCTGTTTTTT.